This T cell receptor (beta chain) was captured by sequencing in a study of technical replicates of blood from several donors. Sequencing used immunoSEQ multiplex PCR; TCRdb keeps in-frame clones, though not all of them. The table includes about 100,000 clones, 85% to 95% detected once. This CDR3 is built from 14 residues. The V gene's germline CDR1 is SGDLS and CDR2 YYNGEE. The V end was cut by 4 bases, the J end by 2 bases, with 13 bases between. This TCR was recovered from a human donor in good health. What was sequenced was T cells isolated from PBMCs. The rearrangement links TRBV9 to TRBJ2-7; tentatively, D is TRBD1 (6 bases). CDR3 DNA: TGTGCCAGCAGCATAACAGGGTCGGCCTACGAGCAGTACTTC. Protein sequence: CASSITGSAYEQYF.